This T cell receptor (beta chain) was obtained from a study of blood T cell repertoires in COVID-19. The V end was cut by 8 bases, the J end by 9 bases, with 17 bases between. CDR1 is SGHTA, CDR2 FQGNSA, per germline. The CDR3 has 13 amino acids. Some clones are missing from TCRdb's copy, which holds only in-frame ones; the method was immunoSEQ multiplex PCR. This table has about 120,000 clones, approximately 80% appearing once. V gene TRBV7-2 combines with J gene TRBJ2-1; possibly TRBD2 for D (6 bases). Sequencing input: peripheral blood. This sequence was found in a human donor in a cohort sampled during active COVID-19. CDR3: CASCGTAGGEQFF. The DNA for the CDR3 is TGTGCCAGCTGCGGGACCGCCGGCGGTGAGCAGTTCTTC. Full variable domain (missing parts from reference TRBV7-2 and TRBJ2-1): GAGVSQSPSNKVTEKGKDVELRCDPISGHTALYWYRQSLGQGLEFLIYFQGNSAPDKSGLPSDRFSAERTGGSVSTLTIQRTQQEDSAVYLCASCGTAGGEQFFGPGTRLTVL.